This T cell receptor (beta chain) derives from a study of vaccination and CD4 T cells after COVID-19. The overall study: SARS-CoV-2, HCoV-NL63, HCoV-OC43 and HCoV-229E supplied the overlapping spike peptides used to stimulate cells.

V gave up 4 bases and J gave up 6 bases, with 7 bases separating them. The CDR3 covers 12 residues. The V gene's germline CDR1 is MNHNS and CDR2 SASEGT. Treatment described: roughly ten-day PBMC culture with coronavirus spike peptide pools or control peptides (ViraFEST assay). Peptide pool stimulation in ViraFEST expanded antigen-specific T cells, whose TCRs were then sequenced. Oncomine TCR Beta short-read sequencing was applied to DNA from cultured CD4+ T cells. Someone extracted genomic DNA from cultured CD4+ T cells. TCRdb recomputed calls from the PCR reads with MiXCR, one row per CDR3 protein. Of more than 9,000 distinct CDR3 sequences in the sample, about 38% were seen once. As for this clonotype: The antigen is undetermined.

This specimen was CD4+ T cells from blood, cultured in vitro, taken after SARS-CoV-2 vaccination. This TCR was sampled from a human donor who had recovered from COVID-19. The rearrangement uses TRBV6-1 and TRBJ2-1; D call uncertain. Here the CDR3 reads CASSVLLNEQFF. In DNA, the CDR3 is TGTGCCAGCAGTGTACTACTCAATGAGCAGTTCTTC.